This TCR beta chain originates from a study of cytomegalovirus exposure and HLA in healthy donors. A remark on this clone: Its target is unknown.

This PCR relied on a set of 60 Vbeta primers and 13 Jbeta primers. TCRdb keeps only in-frame clones here, not all; method: immunoSEQ multiplex PCR. The sample includes under 200,000 clones, over 70% of them seen just once. Germline V lookup: CDR1 SGHRS, CDR2 YFSETQ. There are 16 residues in the CDR3. After removal of 0 bases from V and 6 bases from J, the junction contained 7 bases not matched to a gene. Nominally healthy donors were sampled, though unrecorded immune exposures were likely. Study findings and constraints: Analyses of presence/absence relied on an assumption of roughly uniform sequencing depth across donors.

This clonotype was obtained from a woman in her twenties or thirties in good health and CMV-seronegative. The chain combines TRBV5-1 with TRBJ2-1; 9 nucleotides agree with TRBD1. Input material: PBMCs. The CDR3 here is CASSLDTGTGFNEQFF. DNA of the CDR3: TGCGCCAGCAGCTTGGATACCGGGACAGGGTTCAATGAGCAGTTCTTC.